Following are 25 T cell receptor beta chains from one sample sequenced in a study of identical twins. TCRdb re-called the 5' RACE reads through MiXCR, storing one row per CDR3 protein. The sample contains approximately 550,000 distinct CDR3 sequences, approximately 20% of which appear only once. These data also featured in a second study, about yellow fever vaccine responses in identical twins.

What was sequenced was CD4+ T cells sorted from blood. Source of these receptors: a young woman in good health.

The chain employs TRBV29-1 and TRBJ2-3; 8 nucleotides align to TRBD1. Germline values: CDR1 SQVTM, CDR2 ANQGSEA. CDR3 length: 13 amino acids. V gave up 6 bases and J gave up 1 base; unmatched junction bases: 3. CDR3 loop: CSVLGQGTDTQYF. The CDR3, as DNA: TGCAGCGTCTTGGGACAGGGCACAGATACGCAGTATTTT.

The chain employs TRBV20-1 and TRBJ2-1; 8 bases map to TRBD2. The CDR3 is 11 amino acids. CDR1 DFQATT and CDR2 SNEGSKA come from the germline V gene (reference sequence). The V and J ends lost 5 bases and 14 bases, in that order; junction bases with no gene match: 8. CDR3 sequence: CSAGRGGSEFF. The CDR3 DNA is TGCAGTGCTGGCCGGGGGGGGTCGGAGTTCTTC.

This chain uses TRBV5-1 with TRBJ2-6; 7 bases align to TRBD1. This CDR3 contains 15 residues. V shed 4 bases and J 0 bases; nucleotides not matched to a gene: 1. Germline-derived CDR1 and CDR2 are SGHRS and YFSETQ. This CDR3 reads CASSGTVSGANVLTF. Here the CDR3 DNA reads TGCGCCAGCAGCGGGACAGTCTCTGGGGCCAACGTCCTGACTTTC.

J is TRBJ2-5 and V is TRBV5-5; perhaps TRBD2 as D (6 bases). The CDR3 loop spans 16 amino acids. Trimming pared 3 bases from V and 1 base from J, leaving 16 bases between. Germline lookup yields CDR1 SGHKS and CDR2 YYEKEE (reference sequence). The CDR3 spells CASSYGGTGGQETQYF. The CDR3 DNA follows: TGTGCCAGCAGCTATGGGGGGACTGGGGGCCAAGAGACCCAGTACTTC.

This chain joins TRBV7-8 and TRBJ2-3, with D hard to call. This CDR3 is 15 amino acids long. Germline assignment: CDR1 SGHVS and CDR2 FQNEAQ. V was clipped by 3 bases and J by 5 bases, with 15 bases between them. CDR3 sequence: CASSFRVSGRDTQYF. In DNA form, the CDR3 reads TGTGCCAGCAGCTTTCGAGTGTCTGGGCGAGATACGCAGTATTTT.

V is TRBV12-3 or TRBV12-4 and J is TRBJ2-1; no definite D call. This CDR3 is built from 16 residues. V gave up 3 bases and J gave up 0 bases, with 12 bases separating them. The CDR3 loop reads CASSFLKPSSYNEQFF. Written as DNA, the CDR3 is TGTGCCAGCAGTTTCCTAAAACCGAGCTCCTACAATGAGCAGTTCTTC.

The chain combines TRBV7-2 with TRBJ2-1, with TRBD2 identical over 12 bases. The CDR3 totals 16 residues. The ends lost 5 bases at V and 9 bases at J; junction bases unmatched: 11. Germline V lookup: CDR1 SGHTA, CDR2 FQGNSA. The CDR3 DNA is TGTGCCAGCAGCCCACTAGCGGGGGGTGGTTCCAGTGAGCAGTTCTTC. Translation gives CASSPLAGGGSSEQFF.

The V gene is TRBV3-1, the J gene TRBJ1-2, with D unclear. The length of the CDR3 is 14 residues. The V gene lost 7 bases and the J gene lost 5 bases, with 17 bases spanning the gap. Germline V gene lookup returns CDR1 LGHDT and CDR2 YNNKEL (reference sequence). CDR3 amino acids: CASTSLGQPYGYTF. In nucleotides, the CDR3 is TGTGCCAGCACCTCTCTGGGCCAACCTTATGGCTACACCTTC. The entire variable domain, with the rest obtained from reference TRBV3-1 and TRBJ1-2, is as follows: DTAVSQTPKYLVTQMGNDKSIKCEQNLGHDTMYWYKQDSKKFLKIMFSYNNKELIINETVPNRFSPKSPDKAHLNLHINSLELGDSAVYFCASTSLGQPYGYTFGSGTRLTVV.

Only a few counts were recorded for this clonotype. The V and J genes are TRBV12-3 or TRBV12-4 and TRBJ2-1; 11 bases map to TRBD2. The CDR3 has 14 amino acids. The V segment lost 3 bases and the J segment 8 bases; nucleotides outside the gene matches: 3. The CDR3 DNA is TGTGCCAGCAGTTTCGCTAGCGGGAGGTATGAGCAGTTCTTC. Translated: CASSFASGRYEQFF.

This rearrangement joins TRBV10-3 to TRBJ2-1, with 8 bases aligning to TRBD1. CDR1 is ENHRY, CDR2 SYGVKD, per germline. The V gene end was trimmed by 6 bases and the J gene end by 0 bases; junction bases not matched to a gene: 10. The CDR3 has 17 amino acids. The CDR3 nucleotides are TGTGCCATCAGAGGACAGGGTAGTGCCAGCTCCTACAATGAGCAGTTCTTC. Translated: CAIRGQGSASSYNEQFF.

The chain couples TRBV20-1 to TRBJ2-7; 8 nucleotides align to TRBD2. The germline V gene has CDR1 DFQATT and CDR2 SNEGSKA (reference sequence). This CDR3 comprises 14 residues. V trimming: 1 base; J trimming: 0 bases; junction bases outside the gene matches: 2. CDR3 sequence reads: CSARGSGISYEQYF. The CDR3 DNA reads TGCAGTGCTAGAGGTAGCGGGATCTCCTACGAGCAGTACTTC.

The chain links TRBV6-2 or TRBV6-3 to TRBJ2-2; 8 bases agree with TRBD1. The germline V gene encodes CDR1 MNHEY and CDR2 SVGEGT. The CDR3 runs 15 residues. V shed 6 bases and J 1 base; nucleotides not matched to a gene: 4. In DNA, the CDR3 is TGTGCCAGCAGCTGGACAGGGTTGAACACCGGGGAGCTGTTTTTT. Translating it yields CASSWTGLNTGELFF.

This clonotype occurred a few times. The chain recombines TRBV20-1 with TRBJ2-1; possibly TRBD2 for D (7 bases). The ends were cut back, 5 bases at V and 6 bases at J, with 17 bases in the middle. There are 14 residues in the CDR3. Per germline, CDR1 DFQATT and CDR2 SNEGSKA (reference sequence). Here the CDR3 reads CSAQEGGHANEQFF. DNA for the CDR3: TGCAGTGCTCAAGAGGGGGGGCATGCCAATGAGCAGTTCTTC.

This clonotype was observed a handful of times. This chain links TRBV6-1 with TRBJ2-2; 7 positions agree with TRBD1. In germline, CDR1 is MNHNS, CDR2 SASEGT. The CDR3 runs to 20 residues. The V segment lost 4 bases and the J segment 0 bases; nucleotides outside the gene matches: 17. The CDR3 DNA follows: TGTGCCAGCAGTGGTTGGTCGTGGGACAGTGTCCTAACGAACACCGGGGAGCTGTTTTTT. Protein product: CASSGWSWDSVLTNTGELFF.

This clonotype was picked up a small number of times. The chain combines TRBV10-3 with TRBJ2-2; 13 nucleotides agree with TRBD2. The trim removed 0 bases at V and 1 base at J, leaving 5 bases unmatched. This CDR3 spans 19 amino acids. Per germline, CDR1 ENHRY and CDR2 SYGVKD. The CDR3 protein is CAISESFGLAGENTGELFF. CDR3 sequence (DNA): TGTGCCATCAGTGAGTCGTTCGGACTAGCGGGAGAGAACACCGGGGAGCTGTTTTTT.

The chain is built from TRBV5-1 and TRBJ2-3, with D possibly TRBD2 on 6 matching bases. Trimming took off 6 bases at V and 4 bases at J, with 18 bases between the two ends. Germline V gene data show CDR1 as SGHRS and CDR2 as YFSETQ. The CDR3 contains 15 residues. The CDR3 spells CASKNWGEKSDTQYF. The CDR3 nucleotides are TGCGCCAGCAAAAACTGGGGGGAAAAATCAGATACGCAGTATTTT. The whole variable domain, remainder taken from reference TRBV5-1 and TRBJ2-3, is KAGVTQTPRYLIKTRGQQVTLSCSPISGHRSVSWYQQTPGQGLQFLFEYFSETQRNKGNFPGRFSGRQFSNSRSEMNVSTLELGDSALYLCASKNWGEKSDTQYFGPGTRLTVL.

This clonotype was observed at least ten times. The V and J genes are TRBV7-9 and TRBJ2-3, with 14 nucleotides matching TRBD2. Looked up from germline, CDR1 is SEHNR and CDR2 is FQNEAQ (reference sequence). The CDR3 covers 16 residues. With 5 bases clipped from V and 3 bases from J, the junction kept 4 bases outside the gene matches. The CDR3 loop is CASSSRTSGRTDTQYF. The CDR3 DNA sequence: TGTGCCAGCAGCAGCCGGACTAGCGGGAGGACAGATACGCAGTATTTT. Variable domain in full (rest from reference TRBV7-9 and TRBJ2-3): DTGVSQNPRHKITKRGQNVTFRCDPISEHNRLYWYRQTLGQGPEFLTYFQNEAQLEKSRLLSDRFSAERPKGSFSTLEIQRTEQGDSAMYLCASSSRTSGRTDTQYFGPGTRLTVL.

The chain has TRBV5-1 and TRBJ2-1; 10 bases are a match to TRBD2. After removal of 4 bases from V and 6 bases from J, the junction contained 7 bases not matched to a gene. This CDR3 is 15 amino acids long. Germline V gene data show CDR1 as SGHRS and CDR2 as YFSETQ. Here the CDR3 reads CASSQSGRGTNEQFF. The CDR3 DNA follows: TGCGCCAGCAGCCAGAGCGGGAGGGGAACCAATGAGCAGTTCTTC.

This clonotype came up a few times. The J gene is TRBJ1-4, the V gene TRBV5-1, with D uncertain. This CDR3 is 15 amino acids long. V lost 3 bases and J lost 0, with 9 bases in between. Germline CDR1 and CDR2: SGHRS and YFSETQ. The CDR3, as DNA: TGCGCCAGCAGCTCTCAAGGATCAACTAATGAAAAACTGTTTTTT. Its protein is CASSSQGSTNEKLFF.

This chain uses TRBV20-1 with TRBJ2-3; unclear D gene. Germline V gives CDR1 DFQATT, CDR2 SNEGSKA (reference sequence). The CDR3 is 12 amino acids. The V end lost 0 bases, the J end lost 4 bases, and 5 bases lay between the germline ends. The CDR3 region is CSARDSADTQYF. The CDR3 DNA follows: TGCAGTGCTAGAGATTCGGCAGATACGCAGTATTTT.

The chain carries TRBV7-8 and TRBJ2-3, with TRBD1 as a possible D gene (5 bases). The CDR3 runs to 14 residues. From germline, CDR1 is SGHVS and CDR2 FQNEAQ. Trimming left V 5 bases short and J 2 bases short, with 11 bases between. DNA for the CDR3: TGTGCCAGCAGCGTCCAGGGTTTCACAGATACGCAGTATTTT. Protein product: CASSVQGFTDTQYF.

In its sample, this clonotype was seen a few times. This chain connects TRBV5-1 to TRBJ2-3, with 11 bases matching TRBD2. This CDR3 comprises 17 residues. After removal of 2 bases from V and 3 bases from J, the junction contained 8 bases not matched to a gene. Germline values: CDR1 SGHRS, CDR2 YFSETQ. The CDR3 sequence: CASSFHSGRAGTDTQYF. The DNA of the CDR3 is TGCGCCAGCAGCTTCCATAGCGGGAGGGCCGGTACAGATACGCAGTATTTT.

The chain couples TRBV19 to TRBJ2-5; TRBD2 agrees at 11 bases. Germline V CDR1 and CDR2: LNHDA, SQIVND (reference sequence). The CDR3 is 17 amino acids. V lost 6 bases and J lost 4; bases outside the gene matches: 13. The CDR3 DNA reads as TGTGCCAGTAGGGAAAGTAGCGGGAGGGTAGGTCGAGAGACCCAGTACTTC. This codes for CASRESSGRVGRETQYF.

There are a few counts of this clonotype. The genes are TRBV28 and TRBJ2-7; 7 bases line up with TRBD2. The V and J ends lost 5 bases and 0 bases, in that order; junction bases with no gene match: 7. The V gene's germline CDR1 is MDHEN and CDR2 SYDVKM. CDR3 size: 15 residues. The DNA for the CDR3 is TGTGCCAGCAGTCCCCCCAGCGGGAACTCCTACGAGCAGTACTTC. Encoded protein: CASSPPSGNSYEQYF.

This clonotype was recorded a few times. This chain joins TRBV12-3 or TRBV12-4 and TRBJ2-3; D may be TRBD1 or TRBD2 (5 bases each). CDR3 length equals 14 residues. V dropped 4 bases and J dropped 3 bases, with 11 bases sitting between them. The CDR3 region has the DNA TGTGCCAGCAGTTGGGACGCCGGAACAGATACGCAGTATTTT. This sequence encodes CASSWDAGTDTQYF.